The clone carrying this T cell receptor beta chain was found once. The antigen is unknown. This entry is derived from a study of siplizumab effects on memory and regulatory T cells. Study findings and constraints: Unstimulated subset assignment was obtained for only a minor fraction of alloreactive clones. Apparently more diverse than memory cells, naive T cells also seemed major alloresponse contributors. In siplizumab cultures, the suppressive function of proliferating Tregs remained unconfirmed.

Profiled with immunoSEQ multiplex PCR; TCRdb holds only in-frame clones, not every one. The sample carries some 100,000 clones, around 93% recorded once. Unmatched junction bases numbered 5, after V lost 8 bases and J lost 2 bases. This CDR3 has 14 amino acids. Germline V CDR1 and CDR2: SGHRS, YFSETQ. The sequencing input was non-Treg CD4+ T cells sorted from blood. The sequence was collected from a human donor in good health. This rearrangement joins TRBV5-1 to TRBJ2-2; 8 nucleotides agree with TRBD1. The CDR3 is CASLAGGNTGELFF. As DNA, the CDR3 is TGCGCCAGTCTGGCAGGGGGCAACACCGGGGAGCTGTTTTTT.